One and the same sample provided the 3 T cell receptor beta chains below, sequenced in a study of regulatory T cells in long-lasting Graves disease. Arm-PCR of CDR3 regions and iRepertoire HTBI primers were used to build TCR beta libraries. TCRdb re-called the multiplex PCR reads through MiXCR, storing one row per CDR3 protein. The sample has about 660,000 distinct CDR3 sequences, 25% to 35% seen once. The time point was: persistent/refractory GD, antithyroid drugs over 5 years with positive TRAb. Construction of the TCR library relied on RNA isolated from PBMCs. The input for sequencing was peripheral blood mononuclear cells (PBMCs), taken when the disease was refractory, from a patient treated with antithyroid drugs. Receptor source: a female donor with Graves disease.

The chain links TRBV27 to TRBJ1-1, with D hard to call. The V and J ends lost 7 bases and 0 bases respectively, with 15 bases between them. The CDR3 length is 15 residues. Germline loops: CDR1 MNHEY, CDR2 SMNVEV (reference sequence). The CDR3 loop reads CASINTFSLNTEAFF. The DNA for the CDR3 is TGTGCCAGCATCAATACCTTCTCTCTGAACACTGAAGCTTTCTTT.

J is TRBJ1-6 and V is TRBV2, with D unresolved. Germline CDR1 SNHLY, CDR2 FYNNEI. V lost 2 bases to trimming and J lost 13 bases, with 18 bases between them. This CDR3 has 15 amino acids. CDR3 in amino acids: CASSEKGPLIAPLHF. Here the CDR3 DNA reads TGTGCCAGCAGTGAAAAGGGCCCACTAATCGCGCCCCTCCACTTT.

CDR3 DNA: TGTGCCAGCAGTTACCGGGGACCACCCTACAATGAGCAGTTCTTC. It encodes CASSYRGPPYNEQFF. The chain combines TRBV6-2 or TRBV6-3 with TRBJ2-1; D is possibly TRBD1 or TRBD2 (5 bases each). This CDR3 is built from 15 residues. V lost 2 bases and J 2 bases, leaving 10 bases between the germline ends. CDR1 and CDR2 from the germline V gene are MNHEY and SVGEGT.